This TCR beta chain is drawn from a study of cytomegalovirus exposure and HLA in healthy donors. Trimming pared 0 bases from V and 2 bases from J, leaving 16 bases between. The germline CDR1 and CDR2 sequences are MGHRA and YSYEKL. The length of the CDR3 is 17 residues. The study, taken as a whole, reports: Prior analysis indicated that the majority of TCR beta V segments exhibited productivity approximately 90% or approximately 30% of the time. Sequencing had likely introduced a cluster of highly shared sequence variants as an artifact.

Both 60 Vbeta primers and 13 Jbeta primers went into the PCR. Data came from immunoSEQ multiplex PCR; TCRdb stores just in-frame clones and leaves some out. This table holds fewer than 150,000 clones, 60% to 80% found once. With respect to this clone: The antigen is not known.

Sequencing was carried out using PBMCs. This rearrangement joins TRBV4-1 to TRBJ1-2; D may be TRBD1 (5 bases). The origin of this receptor is a man aged 45-60 years in good health and CMV-seropositive. The DNA for the CDR3 is TGCGCCAGCAGCCAAGATTTATGGGGGGGTTTCAACTATGGCTACACCTTC. Translation: CASSQDLWGGFNYGYTF.